This T cell receptor beta chain is drawn from a study of tumor-infiltrating lymphocytes in glioblastoma multiforme. TCR beta libraries were built from RNA through three nested multiplex PCR rounds using modified ARM-PCR. TCRB cDNA was made from around 0.5 ug total RNA. These TCRB libraries lack any described unique molecular identifiers. TCRdb re-derived calls from the multiplex PCR reads in MiXCR, one entry per CDR3 protein. The data contain some 13,000 distinct CDR3 sequences, 64% of them singletons. Judged by abundance, this clonotype is medium-sized. Its antigen is not known. Germline CDR1 MGHRA, CDR2 YSYEKL. The CDR3 covers 15 residues. The V gene lost 0 bases and the J gene lost 2 bases, with 11 bases spanning the gap. General study results and limits: No surface-marker sorting into functional T cell subtypes was done. Just one glioblastoma patient contributed to the TCR-mutation comparison.

The TCR originated in a male donor with glioblastoma. The rearrangement links TRBV4-1 to TRBJ2-7, with unresolved D. Sequences were obtained from brain tumor tissue. The CDR3 protein is CASSQDPNIPYEQYF. CDR3 in DNA: TGCGCCAGCAGCCAAGACCCCAACATCCCCTACGAGCAGTACTTC.